The 10 T cell receptor beta chains given below trace back to one sample, sequenced in a study of T cell responses to AZD1222 COVID-19 vaccine. Data came from immunoSEQ multiplex PCR; TCRdb stores just in-frame clones and leaves some out. The sample consists of some 110,000 clones, around 91% of them appearing once. The source was peripheral blood, collected on day 0 of AZD1222 vaccination. These receptors came from an adult in good health.

This chain uses TRBV6-5 with TRBJ2-5; D perhaps matches TRBD1 (6 bases). Trimming shortened V by 6 bases and J by 1 base, and 12 bases separated the two germline ends. CDR1 is MNHEY, CDR2 SVGAGI, per germline. This CDR3 is 14 amino acids long. CDR3 region: CASSRRDTQETQYF. The CDR3 nucleotides are TGTGCCAGCAGCCGCCGGGACACCCAAGAGACCCAGTACTTC.

The chain recombines TRBV29-1 with TRBJ1-1; 7 bases align to TRBD1. The germline V gene has CDR1 SQVTM and CDR2 ANQGSEA. The V and J ends lost 6 bases and 5 bases, in that order; junction bases with no gene match: 6. The CDR3 length is 12 residues. The DNA of the CDR3 is TGCAGCGTCAGACAGGGATCGACTGAAGCTTTCTTT. Translated: CSVRQGSTEAFF. The full variable domain, in which reference TRBV29-1 and TRBJ1-1 provide the parts outside the CDR3, is SAVISQKPSRDICQRGTSLTIQCQVDSQVTMMFWYRQQPGQSLTLIATANQGSEATYESGFVIDKFPISRPNLTFSTLTVSNMSPEDSSIYLCSVRQGSTEAFFGQGTRLTVV.

This clone was counted a single time. The genes are TRBV19 and TRBJ1-2, with 8 bases lining up with TRBD1. V lost 5 bases, J lost 7 bases, and 9 bases stayed unmatched. This CDR3 spans 14 amino acids. CDR1 LNHDA and CDR2 SQIVND come from the germline V gene (reference sequence). In DNA, the CDR3 is TGTGCCAGTAGTCGCGGGACAGGATCCTTTGGCTACACCTTC. Translation gives CASSRGTGSFGYTF.

This chain uses TRBV10-2 with TRBJ1-4, with D perhaps matching TRBD1 (5 bases). Germline V gives CDR1 WSHSY, CDR2 SAAADI. The CDR3 is 16 residues long. The V and J ends lost 7 bases and 8 bases respectively, with 23 bases between them. The CDR3 here is CASNPGPTPIVEKLFF. CDR3 nucleotides: TGCGCCAGCAACCCGGGACCTACCCCAATAGTAGAAAAACTGTTTTTT.

This chain uses TRBV7-8 with TRBJ2-1; 7 nucleotides align to TRBD2. The CDR3 sequence is 16 residues long. In germline, CDR1 is SGHVS, CDR2 FQNEAQ. V was clipped by 1 base and J by 1 base; unmatched bases: 4. CDR3 bases: TGTGCCAGCAGCTTAGTCGGGGGAGGGTCCTACAATGAGCAGTTCTTC. Amino acids: CASSLVGGGSYNEQFF.

V is TRBV19 and J is TRBJ1-2; D is unclear. With 7 bases removed from V and 1 base from J, the gap between germline ends came to 10 bases. The CDR3 loop spans 13 amino acids. Germline V lookup: CDR1 LNHDA, CDR2 SQIVND (reference sequence). CDR3 protein: CASTRTSNYGYTF. In DNA, the CDR3 is TGTGCCAGTACCAGAACAAGTAACTATGGCTACACCTTC.

V and J are TRBV5-4 and TRBJ2-7, with 12 bases matching TRBD2. The CDR3 has 16 residues. Germline values: CDR1 SGHNT, CDR2 YYREEE (reference sequence). J lost 7 bases, V lost 2 bases, and 10 bases had no gene match. The CDR3 coding sequence is TGTGCCAGCAGCTTCGACCCTAGCGGGGGGGCCAGGGAGCAGTACTTC. It is translated as CASSFDPSGGAREQYF.

The V and J genes are TRBV19 and TRBJ1-2, with 7 bases fitting TRBD1. V lost 4 bases and J lost 4; bases outside the gene matches: 9. Germline lookup yields CDR1 LNHDA and CDR2 SQIVND (reference sequence). The CDR3 extends over 15 amino acids. Here the CDR3 DNA reads TGTGCCAGTAGTACCGACAGGGTGGCCTTCTATGGCTACACCTTC. Its translation is CASSTDRVAFYGYTF.

The rearrangement links TRBV30 to TRBJ1-1; D call uncertain. The germline CDR1 and CDR2 sequences are GTSNPN and SVGIG (reference sequence). This CDR3 has 13 residues. The V and J ends lost 0 bases and 3 bases respectively, with 8 bases between them. CDR3 nucleotide sequence: TGTGCCTGGAGTGTACGGGATGACACTGAAGCTTTCTTT. Translated, it gives CAWSVRDDTEAFF.

This chain links TRBV11-3 with TRBJ2-2, with 8 nucleotides matching TRBD1. CDR1 and CDR2 from the germline V gene are SGHNT and YENEEA. Germline trimming cut 1 base from V and 5 bases from J; bases unmatched to any gene: 3. The CDR3 has 15 amino acids. The CDR3 is CASSLANRGTGELFF. CDR3 nucleotides: TGTGCCAGCAGCTTAGCCAACAGGGGGACCGGGGAGCTGTTTTTT.